This paragraph reports one T cell receptor beta chain. The antigen remains unidentified. The same CDR3 arises from other DNA sequences in this sample as well. CDR1 is SGHAT and CDR2 is FQNNGV in the germline V gene. The CDR3 consists of 14 residues. V lost 2 bases, J lost 2 bases, and 2 bases stayed unmatched. The data are from a study of cytomegalovirus exposure and HLA in healthy donors. PCR employed 60 Vbeta and 13 Jbeta primers. The method was immunoSEQ multiplex PCR; TCRdb's version includes in-frame clones alone and lacks a portion of them. The sample has approximately 190,000 clones, 80% to 90% seen once. Study conclusions and caveats: Cytomegalovirus association was listed for approximately 150 TCR beta chains. One later analysis reportedly identified an Asian-associated ancestry cluster that showed fewer N-insertions than the approximately 710-donor mean. TCR beta V- and J-gene trimming was later associated with a missense DCLRE1C variant.

The material sequenced was PBMCs. The TCR sequence derives from a man in his forties in good health and CMV-seropositive. This chain uses TRBV11-2 with TRBJ2-7; TRBD2 aligns across 8 bases. The CDR3 sequence is CASSLTSGTYEQYF. The CDR3 nucleotides are TGTGCCAGCAGCTTAACTAGCGGAACCTACGAGCAGTACTTC.